These T cell receptor beta chains were read from a single sample in a study of cytomegalovirus exposure and HLA in healthy donors. The data were produced by immunoSEQ multiplex PCR, yet TCRdb's version contains in-frame clones alone and is incomplete. The sample includes around 220,000 clones, approximately 83% seen only once; the top ten take 1.4%. Source material: PBMCs. All receptors come from a girl under 18 in good health and CMV-seronegative. CDR3s include the opening cysteine and the closing phenylalanine or tryptophan. A D gene is named only where the DNA matches it firmly. For some rows the clone size is stated as once, few or many, or as a class when expanded; others skip it.

-,TRBV15,15,TRBJ1-6,TRBD1,CATSRQTGLESPLHF,TGTGCCACCAGCAGGCAGACAGGGTTGGAATCACCCCTCCACTTT
few,TRBV30,14,TRBJ1-1,-,CAWTLEGRPREAFF,TGTGCCTGGACACTAGAAGGAAGGCCCCGTGAAGCTTTCTTT
-,TRBV7-6,15,TRBJ2-2,TRBD2,CASSPTSVNTGELFF,TGTGCCAGCAGCCCGACTAGCGTGAACACCGGGGAGCTGTTTTTT
-,TRBV4-2,17,TRBJ2-7,TRBD2,CASSRTTSGTSPREQYF,TGTGCCAGCAGCCGGACAACTAGCGGGACATCCCCTAGGGAGCAGTACTTC
-,TRBV4-2,15,TRBJ1-5,TRBD1,CASSPRDRGNQPQHF,TGTGCCAGCAGCCCCCGGGACAGGGGCAATCAGCCCCAGCATTTT
few,TRBV7-9,11,TRBJ1-1,-,CASSLLTEAFF,TGTGCCAGCAGCTTACTCACTGAAGCTTTCTTT
-,TRBV10-3,18,TRBJ2-1,TRBD1,CAISEASTGGLSYNEQFF,TGTGCCATCAGTGAGGCAAGTACAGGGGGACTTTCCTACAATGAGCAGTTCTTC
-,TRBV19,14,TRBJ1-2,-,CASSITGGTYGYTF,TGTGCCAGTAGTATAACAGGAGGGACCTATGGCTACACCTTC
-,TRBV5-1,14,TRBJ2-7,-,CASSPQARPYEQYF,TGCGCCAGCAGCCCCCAAGCGCGCCCCTACGAGCAGTACTTC
-,TRBV30,13,TRBJ2-7,-,CAWRLGQSYEQYF,TGTGCCTGGAGGCTCGGACAGTCCTACGAGCAGTACTTC
-,TRBV4-2,18,TRBJ2-3,TRBD2,CASSHERLAGLSTDTQYF,TGTGCCAGCAGCCATGAAAGACTAGCGGGGCTTAGCACAGATACGCAGTATTTT
-,TRBV28,15,TRBJ1-5,TRBD1,CASRAGTGTSQPQHF,TGTGCCAGCAGGGCCGGGACAGGGACTTCTCAGCCCCAGCATTTT
-,TRBV9,14,TRBJ1-3,-,CASSVDSSGNTIYF,TGTGCCAGCAGCGTAGACAGCTCTGGAAACACCATATATTTT
-,TRBV5-4,15,TRBJ1-2,-,CASSLQSAGGYGYTF,TGTGCCAGCAGCTTGCAGTCTGCCGGGGGATATGGCTACACCTTC
-,TRBV2,14,TRBJ1-4,-,CASRVSSTNEKLFF,TGTGCCAGCAGAGTAAGCTCAACTAATGAAAAACTGTTTTTT
-,TRBV9,15,TRBJ1-2,-,CASSPELFPNYGYTF,TGTGCCAGCAGCCCCGAACTCTTCCCCAACTATGGCTACACCTTC
-,TRBV6-5,15,TRBJ1-4,TRBD1,CASRRRDSPFEKLFF,TGTGCCAGCAGACGACGGGACAGCCCTTTTGAAAAACTGTTTTTT
-,TRBV19,20,TRBJ1-5,-,CASSANPTVGAVYSNQPQHF,TGTGCCAGTAGTGCAAACCCAACGGTGGGAGCAGTTTATAGCAATCAGCCCCAGCATTTT
-,TRBV27,15,TRBJ2-1,-,CASSWGGVQLNEQFF,TGTGCCAGCAGTTGGGGCGGCGTTCAGCTTAATGAGCAGTTCTTC
-,TRBV5-1,13,TRBJ1-2,-,CASSLGRAEGYTF,TGCGCCAGCAGCTTAGGCAGGGCGGAGGGCTACACCTTC
-,TRBV7-9,16,TRBJ1-1,-,CASSPLEGIGNTEAFF,TGTGCCAGCAGCCCGCTCGAGGGAATTGGGAACACTGAAGCTTTCTTT
-,TRBV11-2,13,TRBJ2-7,-,CASSSPLFSEQYF,TGTGCCAGCAGCTCCCCCCTGTTTAGCGAGCAGTACTTC
-,TRBV4-3,12,TRBJ1-6,-,CASSQDQSPLHF,TGCGCCAGCAGCCAAGATCAGTCACCCCTCCACTTT
-,TRBV19,14,TRBJ2-7,-,CASSIRTGRDEQYF,TGTGCCAGTAGTATTAGAACAGGGCGCGACGAGCAGTACTTC
-,TRBV5-1,14,TRBJ1-4,-,CASSPGVEGEKLFF,TGCGCCAGCAGCCCGGGAGTGGAGGGTGAAAAACTGTTTTTT
-,TRBV9,16,TRBJ2-1,TRBD2,CASSPPGLAGVGEQFF,TGTGCCAGCAGCCCGCCGGGACTAGCGGGAGTCGGTGAGCAGTTCTTC